This record concerns one T cell receptor beta chain sequence. This entry is derived from a study of blood T cell repertoires in COVID-19. As for the study in general: Italy, Spain and the United States were the sources of the convalescent and acute COVID-19 samples. Nucleic acid was either cDNA or gDNA, and it came from T cells, B-cell-depleted T cells, or PBMCs.

The assay was immunoSEQ multiplex PCR, and TCRdb's table has in-frame clones only and misses some. The table lists roughly 220,000 clones, 80% to 85% of them singletons. This CDR3 contains 13 residues. Trimming at V came to 1 base and at J to 10 bases, leaving 6 bases not matched to a gene. The V gene's germline CDR1 is MGHRA and CDR2 YSYEKL. The sequenced sample consisted of peripheral blood. This TCR came from a woman between 55 and 75 years old with acute or convalescent COVID-19. The V call is TRBV4-1, the J call TRBJ1-2, with 7 positions matching TRBD1. Here the CDR3 reads CASSQGDRVVYTF. Here the CDR3 DNA reads TGCGCCAGCAGCCAAGGCGACAGGGTTGTCTACACCTTC.